What follows are 12 T cell receptor beta chains derived from one specimen sequenced in a study of tumor-infiltrating lymphocytes in primary liver carcinoma. The authors made TCR beta cDNA from about 500 ng total RNA with a constant-region primer. Employing slightly modified ARM-PCR, three nested multiplex PCR rounds were run, and these gave rise to the TCR beta libraries. Forward primers for TRBV1-TRBV30 and a C-beta reverse primer served the first two PCR rounds, at around 9 cycles each. TCRdb redid the calling of the multiplex PCR reads with MiXCR, one entry per CDR3 protein. The sample lists tens of thousands of distinct CDR3 sequences; about 73% were seen once. The roughly 20-34 mg bulk tissue piece was not sorted before simultaneous RNA and DNA extraction. Sequenced material: liver tumor tissue from sampling region 2. Specified subset: tumor region T2, inferior pole. These receptors came from a man aged 35 to 55 with primary liver carcinoma and hepatitis B virus infection.

In its sample, this clonotype was seen a few times. The J gene is TRBJ2-3, the V gene TRBV20-1, with 8 bases aligning to TRBD2. The CDR3 covers 18 residues. Germline V lookup: CDR1 DFQATT, CDR2 SNEGSKA (reference sequence). The V and J ends lost 0 bases and 1 base, in that order; junction bases with no gene match: 12. The CDR3 protein is CSARDKATGGRGTDTQYF. CDR3 coding DNA: TGCAGTGCTAGAGATAAGGCGACGGGAGGGAGGGGCACAGATACGCAGTATTTT.

Only a few counts were recorded for this clonotype. The chain joins TRBV15 to TRBJ1-2; D unresolved. The CDR3 is made up of 16 amino acids. The germline gives CDR1 LNHNV, CDR2 YYDKDF (reference sequence). The V end lost 0 bases, the J end lost 0 bases, and 11 bases lay between the germline ends. In DNA form, the CDR3 reads TGTGCCACCAGCAGAGATCGCGGAAGCTCTAACTATGGCTACACCTTC. Translating gives CATSRDRGSSNYGYTF.

This chain uses TRBV11-2 with TRBJ2-6; D gene uncertain. The CDR3 runs 18 residues. Germline V gives CDR1 SGHAT, CDR2 FQNNGV. Trimming took 5 bases from V and 0 from J, leaving 17 bases between them. CDR3 residues: CASSSWVPNFSGANVLTF. The CDR3 bases are TGTGCCAGCAGCAGCTGGGTACCTAATTTCTCTGGGGCCAACGTCCTGACTTTC.

Comment on this clonotype: The junction does not match germline at one end; this may be a read error. The chain has TRBV4-2 and TRBJ2-1, with 9 bases aligning to TRBD2. Germline CDR1 LGHNA, CDR2 YNFKEQ. The CDR3 sequence is 17 residues long. The chain's CDR3 is CAGSQEVAGASYDEQFF. The CDR3 DNA reads TGTGCAGGCAGCCAAGAGGTAGCGGGGGCCTCCTACGATGAGCAGTTCTTC.

This clonotype occurred many times. The chain employs TRBV5-1 and TRBJ1-3; D unresolved. V was shortened by 4 bases and J by 7 bases, with 15 bases between the two germline ends. The CDR3 is 14 amino acids. Germline CDR1 and CDR2: SGHRS and YFSETQ. CDR3 DNA sequence: TGCGCCAGCAGCCCCCGGGAAATGACTAACACCATATATTTT. Residues: CASSPREMTNTIYF.

With respect to this clonotype: It may be a read error: a sequence one base away is much more abundant. The V call is TRBV20-1, the J call TRBJ1-1, with TRBD1 matching over 8 bases. The CDR3 spans 14 residues. The germline V gene has CDR1 DFQATT and CDR2 SNEGSKA (reference sequence). This CDR3 is CSASNRGISTEALF. In DNA, the CDR3 is TGCAGTGCCAGCAACAGGGGGATCAGCACTGAAGCTCTCTTT.

V and J are TRBV3-1 and TRBJ2-5, with 7 bases that match TRBD1. Germline V gene data show CDR1 as LGHDT and CDR2 as YNNKEL (reference sequence). The CDR3 extends over 14 amino acids. V gave up 4 bases and J gave up 6 bases; unmatched junction bases: 8. The CDR3 is CASSPLTGTQTQYF. The CDR3 nucleotides are TGTGCCAGCAGCCCTCTGACAGGGACCCAGACCCAGTACTTC.

Points on this clonotype: A junction end diverges from the germline sequence, so it may reflect a read error. The J gene is TRBJ2-1, the V gene TRBV11-2, with a tentative D call TRBD2 (5 bases). The CDR3 is 15 amino acids. CDR1 is SGHAT, CDR2 FQNNGV, per germline. CDR3 residues: CASSFSVSLDNEQFF. In DNA, the CDR3 is TGTGCTAGCAGCTTTAGCGTGTCACTCGACAATGAGCAGTTCTTC.

For this clonotype: A much larger clone lies a single base off, so this may be a read error. The V and J genes are TRBV9 and TRBJ1-4; D not certain. Trimming took 4 bases from V and 3 from J, leaving 10 bases between them. Germline V gene lookup returns CDR1 SGDLS and CDR2 YYNGEE. This CDR3 region has 14 residues. The CDR3 DNA is TGTGCCAGCAGCTCACAAGACGCTAATGAAAAACTGTTTTTT. Protein: CASSSQDANEKLFF.

A word on this clonotype: The junction differs from germline at one of its ends, possibly a read error. The chain is built from TRBV11-1 and TRBJ1-6, with D possibly TRBD1 on 5 matching bases. The CDR3 is 13 residues long. Germline V gives CDR1 SGHAT, CDR2 FQDESV (reference sequence). This CDR3 reads CASSRTLVSPLFF. The CDR3 DNA follows: TGTGCTAGCAGCCGGACACTGGTTTCACCCCTCTTCTTT.

Remarks on this clonotype: A junction boundary mismatches the germline segment, possibly from a read error. The chain links TRBV6-5 to TRBJ2-3; D is ambiguous. There are 11 residues in the CDR3. The germline CDR1 and CDR2 sequences are MNHEY and SVGAGI. CDR3 coding DNA: TGCGTCCGTGGTGAATGGGATACGCAGTATTTT. Translation gives CVRGEWDTQYF.

Worth noting for this clonotype: Its ends do not fully match the called genes, so a read error is possible. This chain links TRBV7-2 with TRBJ2-1, with TRBD2 identical over 8 bases. Germline V gene lookup returns CDR1 SGHTA and CDR2 FQGNSA. The CDR3 contains 14 residues. CDR3 nucleotides: TGTCCCAGCAGCTTAGCGGGAAGAGGGAATGAGCAGTTCTTC. Protein: CPSSLAGRGNEQFF.